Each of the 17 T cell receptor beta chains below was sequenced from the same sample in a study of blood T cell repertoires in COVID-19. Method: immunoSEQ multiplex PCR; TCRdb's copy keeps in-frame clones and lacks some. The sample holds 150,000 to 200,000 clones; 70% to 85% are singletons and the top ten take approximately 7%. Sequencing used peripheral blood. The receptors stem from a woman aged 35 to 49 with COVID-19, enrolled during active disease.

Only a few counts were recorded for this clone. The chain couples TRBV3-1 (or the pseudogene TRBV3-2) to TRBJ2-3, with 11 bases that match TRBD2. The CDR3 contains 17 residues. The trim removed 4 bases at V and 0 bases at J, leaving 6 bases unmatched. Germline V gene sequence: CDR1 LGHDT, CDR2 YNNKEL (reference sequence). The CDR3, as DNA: TGTGCCAGCAGCCGTTCGACTAGCGGGGTTAGCACAGATACGCAGTATTTT. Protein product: CASSRSTSGVSTDTQYF.

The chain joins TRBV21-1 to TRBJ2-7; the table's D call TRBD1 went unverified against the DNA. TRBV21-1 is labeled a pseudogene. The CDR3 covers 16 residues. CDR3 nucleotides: TGTGCCAGCAGCAAAGGAGCGGGACAGGGGTTATACGAGCAGTACGTC. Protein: CASSKGAGQGLYEQYV.

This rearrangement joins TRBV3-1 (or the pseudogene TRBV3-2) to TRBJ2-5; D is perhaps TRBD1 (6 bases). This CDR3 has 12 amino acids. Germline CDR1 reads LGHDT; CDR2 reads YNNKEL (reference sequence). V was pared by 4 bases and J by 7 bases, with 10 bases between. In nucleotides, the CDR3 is TGTGCCAGCAGCCTACAGGGTGGGACCCAGTACTTC. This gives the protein CASSLQGGTQYF.

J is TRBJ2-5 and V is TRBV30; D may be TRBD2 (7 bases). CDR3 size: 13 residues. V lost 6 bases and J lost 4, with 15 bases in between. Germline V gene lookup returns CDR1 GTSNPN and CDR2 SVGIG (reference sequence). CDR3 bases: TGTGCCTGCCGAGGGGGGGCGAGAGAGACCCAGTACTTC. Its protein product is CACRGGARETQYF.

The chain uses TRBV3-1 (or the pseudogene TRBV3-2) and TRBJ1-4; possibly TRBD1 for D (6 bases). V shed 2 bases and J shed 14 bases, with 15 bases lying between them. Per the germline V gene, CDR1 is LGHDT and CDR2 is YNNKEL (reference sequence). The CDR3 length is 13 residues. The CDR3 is CASSQLSGEGLFF. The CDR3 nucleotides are TGTGCCAGCAGCCAACTTTCAGGGGAGGGCCTGTTTTTT.

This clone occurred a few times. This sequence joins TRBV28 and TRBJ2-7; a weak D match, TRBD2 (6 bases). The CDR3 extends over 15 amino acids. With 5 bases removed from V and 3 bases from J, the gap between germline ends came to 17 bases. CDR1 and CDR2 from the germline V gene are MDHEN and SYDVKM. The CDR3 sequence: CASSEPGLGVYEQYF. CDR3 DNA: TGTGCCAGCAGTGAGCCGGGACTTGGGGTCTACGAGCAGTACTTC.

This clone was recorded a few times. In DNA, the CDR3 is TGTGCCTGGAGCCGAATCAGGGTGGCGGGAGGGAACGCCTACGAGCAGTACTTC. Protein product: CAWSRIRVAGGNAYEQYF. The chain joins TRBV30 to TRBJ2-7; 9 nucleotides match TRBD2. Germline values: CDR1 GTSNPN, CDR2 SVGIG (reference sequence). The ends lost 3 bases at V and 2 bases at J; junction bases unmatched: 17. The CDR3 is 18 residues long.

CDR3 protein: CAWKEGARYGYTF. In DNA form, the CDR3 reads TGTGCCTGGAAGGAGGGGGCGCGCTATGGCTACACCTTC. The chain uses TRBV30 and TRBJ1-2; 7 positions agree with TRBD1. CDR1 GTSNPN and CDR2 SVGIG come from the germline V gene (reference sequence). This CDR3 has 13 residues. Trimming took 4 bases from V and 4 from J; bases not matched to a gene: 6.

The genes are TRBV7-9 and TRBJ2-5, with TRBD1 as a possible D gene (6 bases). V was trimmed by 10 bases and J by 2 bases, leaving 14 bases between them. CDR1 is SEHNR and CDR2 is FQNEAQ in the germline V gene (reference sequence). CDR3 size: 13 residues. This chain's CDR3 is CATTSQGQETQYF. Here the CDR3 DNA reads TGTGCCACCACTAGTCAGGGGCAAGAGACCCAGTACTTC.

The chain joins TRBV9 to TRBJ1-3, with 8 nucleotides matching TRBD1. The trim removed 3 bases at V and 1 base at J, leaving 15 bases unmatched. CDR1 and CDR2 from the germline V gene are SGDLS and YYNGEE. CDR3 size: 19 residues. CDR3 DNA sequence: TGTGCCAGCAGCGCAACCCTGGGCGGGGGACAGGATTCTGGAAACACCATATATTTT. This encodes CASSATLGGGQDSGNTIYF. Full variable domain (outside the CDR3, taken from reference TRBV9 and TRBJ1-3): DSGVTQTPKHLITATGQRVTLRCSPRSGDLSVYWYQQSLDQGLQFLIQYYNGEERAKGNILERFSAQQFPDLHSELNLSSLELGDSALYFCASSATLGGGQDSGNTIYFGEGSWLTVV.

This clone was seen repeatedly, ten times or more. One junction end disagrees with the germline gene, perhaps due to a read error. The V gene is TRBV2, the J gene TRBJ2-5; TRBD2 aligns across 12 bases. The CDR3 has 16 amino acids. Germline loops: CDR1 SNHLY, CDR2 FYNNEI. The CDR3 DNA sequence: TGTGCCAGCAGGGCTGGACTAGCGGGGAACCAGGAGACCCAGTACTTC. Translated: CASRAGLAGNQETQYF.

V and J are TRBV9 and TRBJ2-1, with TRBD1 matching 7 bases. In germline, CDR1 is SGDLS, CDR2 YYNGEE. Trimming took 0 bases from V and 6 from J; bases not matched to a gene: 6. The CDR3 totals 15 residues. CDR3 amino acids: CASSVASGGFNEQFF. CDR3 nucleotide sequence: TGTGCCAGCAGCGTAGCGTCAGGGGGTTTCAATGAGCAGTTCTTC.

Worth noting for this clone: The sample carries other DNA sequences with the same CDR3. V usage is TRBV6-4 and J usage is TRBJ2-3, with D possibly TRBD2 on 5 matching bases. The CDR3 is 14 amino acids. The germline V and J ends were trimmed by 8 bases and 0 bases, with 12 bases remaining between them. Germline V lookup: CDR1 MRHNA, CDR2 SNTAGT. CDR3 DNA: TGTGCCAGCCGGAGGCTCCCCAGCACAGATACGCAGTATTTT. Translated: CASRRLPSTDTQYF.

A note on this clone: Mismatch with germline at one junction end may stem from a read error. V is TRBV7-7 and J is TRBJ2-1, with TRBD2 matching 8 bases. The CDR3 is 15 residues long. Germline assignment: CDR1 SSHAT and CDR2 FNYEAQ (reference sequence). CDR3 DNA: TGTGCTAGCAGTTTGAGCGGGAGTCCCTACAATGAGCAGTTCTTC. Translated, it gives CASSLSGSPYNEQFF.

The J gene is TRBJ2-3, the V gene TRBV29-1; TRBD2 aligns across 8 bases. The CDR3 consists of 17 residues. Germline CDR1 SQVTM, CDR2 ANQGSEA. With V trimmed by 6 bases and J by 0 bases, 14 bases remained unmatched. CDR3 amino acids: CSVEGLRLASSTDTQYF. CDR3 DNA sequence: TGCAGCGTGGAGGGACTGAGACTAGCGTCTAGCACAGATACGCAGTATTTT.

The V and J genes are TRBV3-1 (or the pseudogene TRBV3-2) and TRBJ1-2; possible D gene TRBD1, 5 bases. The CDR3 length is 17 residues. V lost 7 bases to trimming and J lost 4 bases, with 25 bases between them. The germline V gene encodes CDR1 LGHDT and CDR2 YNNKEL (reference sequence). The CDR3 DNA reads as TGTGCCAGCAACGCGGCGGGGCGTGACAATTCCGTCTATGGCTACACCTTC. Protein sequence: CASNAAGRDNSVYGYTF.

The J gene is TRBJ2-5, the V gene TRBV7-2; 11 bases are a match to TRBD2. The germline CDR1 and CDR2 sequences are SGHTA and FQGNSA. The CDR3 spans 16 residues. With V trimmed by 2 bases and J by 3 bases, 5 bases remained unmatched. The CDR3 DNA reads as TGTGCCAGCAGCTTAAGGGGGGGACTAGCGGAAGAGACCCAGTACTTC. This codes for CASSLRGGLAEETQYF.